Sequencing of this T cell receptor beta chain was carried out in a study of Ad26.COV2.S vaccination and SARS-CoV-2 variants. Treatment defined: about 20 received Ad26.COV2.S at low or high dose, single or two shots; five or six received placebo; per-sample allocation not given. Specimens were obtained on day 63 following the first vaccine or placebo injection. Spike of the Wuhan-strain SARS-CoV-2 was expressed by an Ad26 vector, which formed the vaccine. About this clone: Its antigen is not known.

Study outcomes and limitations: Higher spike-specific TCR breadth was found in vaccine recipients than in placebo recipients.

The V gene's germline CDR1 is MNHNS and CDR2 SASEGT. This CDR3 is 15 amino acids long. Trimming removed 1 base from V and 6 bases from J, with 10 bases in between. Repertoires were generated with immunoSEQ multiplex PCR, while TCRdb's copy carries only in-frame clones and drops some. The sample includes 440,000 or so clones, 89% seen only once; the top ten take 1.5% to 2%. This rearrangement joins TRBV6-1 to TRBJ1-6; D not certain. The sequenced sample was peripheral blood, obtained in a trial of Ad26.COV2.S vaccine versus placebo. This TCR was recovered from a person aged 18-60 years who received the Ad26.COV2.S COVID-19 vaccine or a placebo. CDR3 in DNA: TGTGCCAGCAGTGAAGTTTCAGGAGTTAATTCACCCCTCCACTTT. This gives the protein CASSEVSGVNSPLHF.